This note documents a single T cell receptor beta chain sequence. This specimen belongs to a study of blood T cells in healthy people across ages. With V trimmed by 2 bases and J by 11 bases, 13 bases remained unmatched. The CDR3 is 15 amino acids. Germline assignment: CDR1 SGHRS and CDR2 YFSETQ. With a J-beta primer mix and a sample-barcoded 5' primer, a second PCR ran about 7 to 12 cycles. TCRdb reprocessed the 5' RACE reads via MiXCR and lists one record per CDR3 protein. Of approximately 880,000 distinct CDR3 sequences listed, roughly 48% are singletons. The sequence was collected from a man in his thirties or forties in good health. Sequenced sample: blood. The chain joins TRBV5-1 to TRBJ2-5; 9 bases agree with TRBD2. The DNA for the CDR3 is TGCGCCAGCAGCTTAGTGATAGCGGGAGCCGATGAGCAGTACTTC. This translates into CASSLVIAGADEQYF.